The next 10 T cell receptor beta chains were all read from a single sample in a study of T cell repertoires in aging, cancer and after chemotherapy. Amplification of TCR beta used genomic DNA extracted from peripheral blood. TRB rearrangements spanning V, D and J were amplified using mixed TRB-A/B primers. TCRdb reanalysed the multiplex PCR reads using MiXCR and keeps one entry per CDR3 protein. The table lists 15,000 to 20,000 distinct CDR3 sequences, 37% of them singletons. The sequenced material came from blood. The receptor source for this set is a human donor with a solid tumor.

By share of the sample, this clonotype is medium-sized. The rearrangement uses TRBV5-6 and TRBJ2-2, with TRBD2 as a possible D gene (6 bases). V was cut by 2 bases and J by 5 bases, with 10 bases left in between. CDR1 is SGHDT, CDR2 YYEEEE, per germline. There are 14 residues in the CDR3. The CDR3 loop reads CASSFRAGTGELFF. Here the CDR3 DNA reads TGTGCCAGCAGCTTCAGGGCGGGGACCGGGGAGCTGTTTTTT.

V and J are TRBV6-1 and TRBJ2-7; D not resolved. The CDR3 runs 14 residues. In germline, CDR1 is MNHNS, CDR2 SASEGT. V dropped 7 bases and J dropped 4 bases, with 17 bases sitting between them. The CDR3 coding sequence is TGTGCCAGCACGAGCATAACGACCTCATACGAGCAGTACTTC. Encoded protein: CASTSITTSYEQYF.

The rearrangement uses TRBV10-1 and TRBJ2-5, with 10 bases lining up with TRBD1. The CDR3 spans 16 residues. Germline V gives CDR1 WNHNN, CDR2 SYGVQD (reference sequence). J was trimmed by 5 bases and V by 3 bases; bases with no gene match: 9. The CDR3 spells CASSEGQGTGEETQYF. The CDR3 nucleotides are TGCGCCAGCAGTGAAGGACAGGGGACAGGGGAGGAGACCCAGTACTTC.

This clonotype was seen a few times. This rearrangement joins TRBV6-2 or TRBV6-3 to TRBJ2-7; TRBD1 matches at 7 bases. This CDR3 has 14 amino acids. With 6 bases clipped from V and 2 bases from J, the junction kept 7 bases outside the gene matches. The V gene's germline CDR1 is MNHEY and CDR2 SVGEGT. The CDR3 sequence is CASSQDRTAYEQYF. The CDR3 DNA reads TGTGCCAGCAGCCAGGACAGGACGGCCTACGAGCAGTACTTC.

This clonotype has just a few counts. This chain uses TRBV15 with TRBJ1-6; D unclear. From germline, CDR1 is LNHNV and CDR2 YYDKDF (reference sequence). This CDR3 is built from 13 residues. Trimming shortened V by 5 bases and J by 10 bases, and 12 bases separated the two germline ends. The CDR3: CATSPRVGSPLHF. CDR3 DNA sequence: TGTGCCACCAGCCCAAGGGTGGGCTCACCCCTCCACTTT.

The chain couples TRBV28 to TRBJ2-3; no reliable D call. CDR3 length equals 13 residues. Trimming pared 8 bases from V and 4 bases from J, leaving 13 bases between. Germline CDR1 and CDR2: MDHEN and SYDVKM. The CDR3 DNA reads as TGTGCCAGCCGGGTAGGAGAGGCAGATACGCAGTATTTT. It codes for CASRVGEADTQYF.

The sample holds a few counts of this clonotype. The chain carries TRBV18 and TRBJ2-5, with 10 bases fitting TRBD2. The CDR3 is 16 amino acids. Germline values: CDR1 KGHSH, CDR2 LQKENI. J lost 0 bases, V lost 2 bases, and 3 bases had no gene match. This CDR3 is CASSPLAGGDQETQYF. CDR3 sequence (DNA): TGTGCCAGCTCACCATTAGCGGGAGGTGACCAAGAGACCCAGTACTTC.

The DNA for the CDR3 is TGTGCCATCAAGCCGGGGGTAGCGGGGCGGCGGGCTTCCTACGAGCAGTACTTC. Translating gives CAIKPGVAGRRASYEQYF. V usage is TRBV10-3 and J usage is TRBJ2-7, with 8 bases that match TRBD2. Germline CDR1 reads ENHRY; CDR2 reads SYGVKD. This CDR3 contains 18 residues. Trimming took 7 bases from V and 1 from J; bases not matched to a gene: 18.

In its sample, this clonotype was seen a few times. The chain joins TRBV5-4 to TRBJ1-4, with 9 bases that match TRBD1. In germline, CDR1 is SGHNT, CDR2 YYREEE (reference sequence). After removal of 2 bases from V and 7 bases from J, the junction contained 3 bases not matched to a gene. This CDR3 has 14 amino acids. CDR3 nucleotide sequence: TGTGCCAGCAGCTTACAGGGGGCGGGTGAAAAACTGTTTTTT. Translation: CASSLQGAGEKLFF.

The genes are TRBV14 and TRBJ1-2, with D possibly matching TRBD1 (5 bases). Germline lookup yields CDR1 SGHDN and CDR2 FVKESK. V lost 0 bases to trimming and J lost 4 bases, with 18 bases between them. The CDR3 has 17 residues. This CDR3 is CASSQEGVTQESYGYTF. The CDR3 DNA is TGTGCCAGCAGCCAAGAGGGGGTGACACAGGAGTCCTATGGCTACACCTTC.